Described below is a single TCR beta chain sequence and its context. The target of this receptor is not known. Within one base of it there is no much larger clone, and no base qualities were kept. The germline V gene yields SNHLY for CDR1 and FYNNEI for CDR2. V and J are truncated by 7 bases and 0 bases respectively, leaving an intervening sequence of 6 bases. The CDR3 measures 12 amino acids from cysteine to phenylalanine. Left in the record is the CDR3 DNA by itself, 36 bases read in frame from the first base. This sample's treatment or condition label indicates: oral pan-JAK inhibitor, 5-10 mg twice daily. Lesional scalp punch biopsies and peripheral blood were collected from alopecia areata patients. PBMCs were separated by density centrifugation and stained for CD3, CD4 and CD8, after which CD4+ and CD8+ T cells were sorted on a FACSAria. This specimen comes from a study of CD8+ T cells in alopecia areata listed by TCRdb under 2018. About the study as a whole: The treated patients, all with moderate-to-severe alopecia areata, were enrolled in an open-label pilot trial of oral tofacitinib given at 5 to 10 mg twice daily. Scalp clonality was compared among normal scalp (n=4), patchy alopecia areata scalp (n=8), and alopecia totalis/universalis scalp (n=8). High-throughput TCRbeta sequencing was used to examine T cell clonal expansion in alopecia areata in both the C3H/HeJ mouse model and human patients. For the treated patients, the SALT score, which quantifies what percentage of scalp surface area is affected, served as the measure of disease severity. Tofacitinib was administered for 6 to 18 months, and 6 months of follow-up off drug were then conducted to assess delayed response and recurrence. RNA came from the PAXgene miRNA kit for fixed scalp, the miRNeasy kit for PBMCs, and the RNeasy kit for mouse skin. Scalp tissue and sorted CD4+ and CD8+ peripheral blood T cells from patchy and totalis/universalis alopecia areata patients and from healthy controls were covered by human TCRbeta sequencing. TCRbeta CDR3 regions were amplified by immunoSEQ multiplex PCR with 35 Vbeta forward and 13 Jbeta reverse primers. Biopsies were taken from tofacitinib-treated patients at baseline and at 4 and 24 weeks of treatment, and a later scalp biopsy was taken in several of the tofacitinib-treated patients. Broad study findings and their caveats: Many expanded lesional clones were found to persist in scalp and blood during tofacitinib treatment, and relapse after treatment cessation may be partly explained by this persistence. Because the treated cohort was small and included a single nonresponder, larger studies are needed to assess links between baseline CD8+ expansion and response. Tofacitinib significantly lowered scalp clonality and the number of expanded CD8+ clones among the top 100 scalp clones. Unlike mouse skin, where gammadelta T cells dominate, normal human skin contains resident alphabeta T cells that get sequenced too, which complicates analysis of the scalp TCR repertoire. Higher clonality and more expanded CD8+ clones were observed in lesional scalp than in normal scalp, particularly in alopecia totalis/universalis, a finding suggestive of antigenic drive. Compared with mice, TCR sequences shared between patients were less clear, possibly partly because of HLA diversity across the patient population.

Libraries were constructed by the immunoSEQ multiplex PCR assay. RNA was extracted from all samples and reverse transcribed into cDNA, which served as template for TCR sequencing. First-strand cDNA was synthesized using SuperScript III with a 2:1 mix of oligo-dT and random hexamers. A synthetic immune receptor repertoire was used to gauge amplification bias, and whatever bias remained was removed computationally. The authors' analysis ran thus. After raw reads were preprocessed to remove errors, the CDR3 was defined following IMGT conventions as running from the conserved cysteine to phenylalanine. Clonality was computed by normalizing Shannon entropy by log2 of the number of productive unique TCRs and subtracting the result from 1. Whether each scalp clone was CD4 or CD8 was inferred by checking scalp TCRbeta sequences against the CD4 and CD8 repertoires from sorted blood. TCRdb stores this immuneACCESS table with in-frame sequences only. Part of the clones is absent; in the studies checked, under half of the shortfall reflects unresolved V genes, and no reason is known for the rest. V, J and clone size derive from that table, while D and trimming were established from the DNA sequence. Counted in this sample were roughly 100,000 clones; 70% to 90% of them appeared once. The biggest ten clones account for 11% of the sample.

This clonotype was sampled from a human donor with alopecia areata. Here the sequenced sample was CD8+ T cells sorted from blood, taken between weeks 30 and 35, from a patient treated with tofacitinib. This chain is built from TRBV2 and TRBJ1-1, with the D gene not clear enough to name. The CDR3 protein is CASKGMNTEAFF. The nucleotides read TGTGCCAGCAAAGGGATGAACACTGAAGCTTTCTTT.